This T cell receptor (beta chain) stems from a study of T cell repertoires in cytomegalovirus infection. Study context: An indication of both CMV infection and matching HLA type came from public TCR beta signatures.

CDR1 and CDR2 from the germline V gene are SEHNR and FQNEAQ (reference sequence). This CDR3 region has 17 residues. Trimming took off 1 base at V and 4 bases at J, with 17 bases between the two ends. This clonotype has only a few counts. Antigen unknown. TCRdb passed the reads through MiXCR, listing each CDR3 protein once. The table lists around 740,000 distinct CDR3 sequences, 35% to 45% of them singletons. Whole-study results and caveats: The response measured ex vivo was dominated by TCR beta clonotypes (HLA-C-restricted and CMV-specific).

The source material was PBMCs. The TCR comes from a human donor in good health (CMV status not recorded). Some clones in this sample may be carry-over from other donors' samples. This chain links TRBV7-9 with TRBJ2-1; D possibly corresponds to TRBD2 (7 bases). In DNA form, the CDR3 reads TGTGCCAGCAGCTTAGAGGGGGGGCTAGCGGCATACAATGAGCAGTTCTTC. This sequence encodes CASSLEGGLAAYNEQFF.